Following are 14 T cell receptor beta chains from one sample sequenced in a study of neurological immune-mediated disorders. A single record per CDR3 protein comes from TCRdb applying MiXCR to the 5' RACE reads. The sample contains some 50,000 distinct CDR3 sequences, about a quarter of which appear only once. Sequencing used PBMCs. The receptors shown here come from a woman aged 65 to 85 in good health.

This clonotype was picked up one time. This sequence joins TRBV10-3 and TRBJ1-2; the D gene is possibly TRBD1 (5 bases). The CDR3 has 13 amino acids. CDR1 and CDR2 from the germline V gene are ENHRY and SYGVKD. Deletions cut 2 bases from V and 4 bases from J, with 8 bases between. CDR3 protein: CAISEIQGYGYTF. CDR3 sequence (DNA): TGTGCCATCAGTGAGATTCAGGGCTATGGCTACACCTTC.

The chain employs TRBV12-3 or TRBV12-4 and TRBJ2-1, with TRBD2 identical over 14 bases. The CDR3 has 18 residues. J lost 1 base, V lost 6 bases, and 8 bases had no gene match. CDR3 DNA: TGTGCCAGCAGCCCAGGGACTAGCGGGGGTCCTTCCTACAATGAGCAGTTCTTC. This translates into CASSPGTSGGPSYNEQFF.

This clonotype was detected ten times or more. The rearrangement uses TRBV10-3 and TRBJ2-1; D remains ambiguous. Trimming left V 7 bases short and J 8 bases short, with 9 bases between. In germline, CDR1 is ENHRY, CDR2 SYGVKD. The CDR3 sequence is 11 residues long. The CDR3 DNA reads TGTGCCATCAAAGGTTCCGATGAGCAGTTCTTC. This encodes CAIKGSDEQFF.

This clonotype was seen at least ten times. In nucleotides, the CDR3 is TGCAGTGCTGGAGCCAGGGGCCAAGAGACCCAGTACTTC. Translating gives CSAGARGQETQYF. V is TRBV20-1 and J is TRBJ2-5; D might be TRBD1 (6 bases). The V end lost 5 bases, the J end lost 1 base, and 11 bases lay between the germline ends. Looked up from germline, CDR1 is DFQATT and CDR2 is SNEGSKA (reference sequence). CDR3 size: 13 residues.

This clonotype was seen a single time. This sequence joins TRBV28 and TRBJ2-3; tentative D call: TRBD1 (6 bases). CDR1 and CDR2 (germline): MDHEN, SYDVKM. V lost 8 bases and J 3 bases, leaving 18 bases between the germline ends. There are 15 residues in the CDR3. This CDR3 is CASGRDVGTTDTQYF. In DNA, the CDR3 is TGTGCCAGCGGTAGGGACGTAGGGACAACAGATACGCAGTATTTT. Complete variable domain (other parts from reference TRBV28 and TRBJ2-3): DVKVTQSSRYLVKRTGEKVFLECVQDMDHENMFWYRQDPGLGLRLIYFSYDVKMKEKGDIPEGYSVSREKKERFSLILESASTNQTSMYLCASGRDVGTTDTQYFGPGTRLTVL.

This clonotype has a count of ten or more. The chain is built from TRBV7-2 and TRBJ2-1; D may be TRBD2 (5 bases). Germline V lookup: CDR1 SGHTA, CDR2 FQGNSA. CDR3 size: 14 residues. V lost 1 base to trimming and J lost 2 bases, with 6 bases between them. CDR3 DNA sequence: TGTGCCAGCAGCTTAGACGGGGCCTACAATGAGCAGTTCTTC. Protein: CASSLDGAYNEQFF.

This rearrangement joins TRBV20-1 to TRBJ2-3, with D uncertain. Germline V gene sequence: CDR1 DFQATT, CDR2 SNEGSKA (reference sequence). CDR3 length: 14 amino acids. V lost 1 base to trimming and J lost 3 bases, with 11 bases between them. CDR3 loop: CSARVAGITDTQYF. CDR3 DNA: TGCAGTGCTAGAGTAGCTGGGATTACAGATACGCAGTATTTT.

This clonotype was recorded many times. This chain uses TRBV12-3 or TRBV12-4 with TRBJ2-3; D not resolved. The CDR3 has 15 amino acids. The V end was cut by 6 bases, the J end by 2 bases, with 15 bases between. The CDR3 region has the DNA TGTGCCAGCAGCGATCCGTGGGGTTCCACAGATACGCAGTATTTT. Amino acid sequence: CASSDPWGSTDTQYF.

This clonotype was seen at least ten times. The chain has TRBV5-1 and TRBJ2-5, with D perhaps matching TRBD2 (5 bases). The V end was cut by 0 bases, the J end by 2 bases, with 11 bases between. Germline V gives CDR1 SGHRS, CDR2 YFSETQ. The CDR3 runs to 15 residues. The CDR3 coding sequence is TGCGCCAGCAGCTTGGGAGGTTCGGGACAAGAGACCCAGTACTTC. Amino acid sequence: CASSLGGSGQETQYF.

This clonotype was found many times. The rearrangement links TRBV5-1 to TRBJ2-5, with a possible D match to TRBD1 (5 bases). Germline V lookup: CDR1 SGHRS, CDR2 YFSETQ. V was shortened by 5 bases and J by 3 bases, with 17 bases between the two germline ends. The CDR3 consists of 15 residues. Here the CDR3 DNA reads TGCGCCAGCAGTTTAACCCCTACAGGCAAAGAGACCCAGTACTTC. This gives the protein CASSLTPTGKETQYF.

The sample holds many counts of this clonotype. Sequence at one end of the junction differs from germline and may be a read error. This chain joins TRBV5-6 and TRBJ2-4; 13 bases fit TRBD2. The CDR3 covers 13 residues. The germline V gene has CDR1 SGHDT and CDR2 YYEEEE. The CDR3 spells CASSLGTSGILHF. CDR3 in DNA: TGTGCCAGCAGCCTAGGGACTAGCGGGATATTGCACTTC.

V usage is TRBV5-1 and J usage is TRBJ1-1, with TRBD1 identical over 12 bases. V trimming: 4 bases; J trimming: 4 bases; junction bases outside the gene matches: 5. CDR3 length equals 15 residues. Germline V lookup: CDR1 SGHRS, CDR2 YFSETQ. The CDR3 loop reads CASSQGTGGGTEAFF. DNA of the CDR3: TGCGCCAGCAGCCAAGGGACAGGGGGCGGCACTGAAGCTTTCTTT.

This clonotype was seen repeatedly, ten times or more. The chain has TRBV7-9 and TRBJ2-1; 7 nucleotides agree with TRBD2. In germline, CDR1 is SEHNR, CDR2 FQNEAQ (reference sequence). V was pared by 6 bases and J by 8 bases, with 10 bases of the junction left unmatched. The CDR3 spans 14 residues. The CDR3 region is CASRPADAGDEQFF. The CDR3 bases are TGTGCCAGCAGGCCAGCGGACGCGGGGGATGAGCAGTTCTTC.

In this sample, this clonotype turned up many times. This sequence joins TRBV5-5 and TRBJ2-7; TRBD1 matches at 7 bases. CDR1 and CDR2 from the germline V gene are SGHKS and YYEKEE (reference sequence). With V trimmed by 1 base and J by 6 bases, 4 bases remained unmatched. This CDR3 is built from 13 residues. CDR3 sequence (DNA): TGTGCCAGCAGCTTGACAGGGGACGGCGAGCAGTACTTC. Residues: CASSLTGDGEQYF.